This T cell receptor (beta chain) was retrieved from a study of identical twins. Everyone who gave samples was a healthy Caucasian. Per germline, CDR1 DFQATT and CDR2 SNEGSKA (reference sequence). Between the trimmed V and J ends, which lost 1 base and 0 bases, there was a span of 10 bases. This CDR3 has 15 residues. General study results and limits: Excess low generation probability was seen in twin-shared out-of-frame alpha sequences. Fewer insertions were carried by abundant cord blood beta clonotypes, but none was seen in memory repertoires.

As concerns this clonotype: Its specificity is not known.

From the 5' RACE reads, TCRdb called clonotypes with MiXCR, one entry per CDR3 protein. Of about 660,000 distinct CDR3 sequences listed, 8.5% to 9.5% are singletons. The sample also formed part of further work on yellow fever vaccine responses in identical twins.

The clonotype originates from a woman between 18 and 29 years old in good health. J is TRBJ2-1 and V is TRBV20-1; tentatively, D is TRBD2 (6 bases). Sequenced material: PBMCs. In nucleotides, the CDR3 is TGCAGTGCTAGAGTTCTGCGGGGCTCCTACAATGAGCAGTTCTTC. This sequence encodes CSARVLRGSYNEQFF.